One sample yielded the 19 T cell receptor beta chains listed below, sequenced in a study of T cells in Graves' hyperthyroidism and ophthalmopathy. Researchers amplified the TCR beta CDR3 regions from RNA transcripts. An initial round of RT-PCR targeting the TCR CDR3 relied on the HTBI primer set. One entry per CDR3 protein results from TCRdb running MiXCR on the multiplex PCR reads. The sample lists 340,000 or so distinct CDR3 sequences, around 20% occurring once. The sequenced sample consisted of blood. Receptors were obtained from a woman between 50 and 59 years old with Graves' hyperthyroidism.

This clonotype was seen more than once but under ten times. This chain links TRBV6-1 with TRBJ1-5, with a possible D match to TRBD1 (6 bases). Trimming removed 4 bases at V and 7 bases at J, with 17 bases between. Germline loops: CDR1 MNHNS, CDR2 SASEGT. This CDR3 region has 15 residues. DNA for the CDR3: TGTGCCAGCAGTGGCGCCGGAGCAGGGGAACAGCCCCAGCATTTT. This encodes CASSGAGAGEQPQHF.

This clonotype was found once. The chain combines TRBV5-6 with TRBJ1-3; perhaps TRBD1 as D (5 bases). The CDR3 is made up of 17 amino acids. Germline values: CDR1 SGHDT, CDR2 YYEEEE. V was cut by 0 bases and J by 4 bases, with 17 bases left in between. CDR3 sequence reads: CASSLVGTGRRGNTIYF. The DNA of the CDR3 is TGTGCCAGCAGCTTGGTCGGGACCGGGAGGAGAGGAAACACCATATATTTT.

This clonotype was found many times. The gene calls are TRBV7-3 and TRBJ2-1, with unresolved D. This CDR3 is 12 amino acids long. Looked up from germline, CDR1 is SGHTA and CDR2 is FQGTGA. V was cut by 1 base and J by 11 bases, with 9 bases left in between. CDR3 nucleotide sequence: TGTGCCAGCAGCTTAAGTGCCTCGAAGCAGTTCTTC. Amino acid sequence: CASSLSASKQFF.

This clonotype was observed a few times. The CDR3 DNA follows: TGTGCCAGCAGCCAAGATAGAGGACTTACTACCGACTACGAGCAGTACTTC. It translates to CASSQDRGLTTDYEQYF. The chain links TRBV4-2 to TRBJ2-7; a possible D gene is TRBD2 (5 bases). Per germline, CDR1 LGHNA and CDR2 YNFKEQ. The V end was cut by 0 bases, the J end by 3 bases, with 18 bases between. CDR3 length: 17 amino acids.

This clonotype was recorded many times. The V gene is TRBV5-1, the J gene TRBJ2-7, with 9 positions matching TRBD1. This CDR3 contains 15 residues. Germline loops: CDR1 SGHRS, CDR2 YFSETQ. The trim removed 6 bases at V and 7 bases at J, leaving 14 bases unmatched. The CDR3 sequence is CASTYKQGAREEQYF. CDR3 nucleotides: TGCGCCAGCACCTATAAACAGGGGGCCAGGGAGGAGCAGTACTTC.

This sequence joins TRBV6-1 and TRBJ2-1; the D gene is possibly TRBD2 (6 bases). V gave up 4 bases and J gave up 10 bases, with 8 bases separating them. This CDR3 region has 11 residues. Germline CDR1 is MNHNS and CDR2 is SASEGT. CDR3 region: CASSVTREQFF. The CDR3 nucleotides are TGTGCCAGCAGTGTGACTAGAGAGCAGTTCTTC.

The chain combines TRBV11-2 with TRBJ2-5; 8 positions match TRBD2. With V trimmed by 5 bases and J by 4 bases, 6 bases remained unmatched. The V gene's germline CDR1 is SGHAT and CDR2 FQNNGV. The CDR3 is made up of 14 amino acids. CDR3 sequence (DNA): TGTGCCAGCAGCGCGAGCGGGGGACGAGAGACCCAGTACTTC. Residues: CASSASGGRETQYF.

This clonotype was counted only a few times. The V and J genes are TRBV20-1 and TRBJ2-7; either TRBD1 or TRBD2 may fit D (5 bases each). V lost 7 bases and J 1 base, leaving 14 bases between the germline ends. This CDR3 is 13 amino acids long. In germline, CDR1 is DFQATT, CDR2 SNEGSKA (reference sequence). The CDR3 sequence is CSVYRDGSYEQYF. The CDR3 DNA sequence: TGCAGTGTTTACCGGGACGGTTCCTACGAGCAGTACTTC.

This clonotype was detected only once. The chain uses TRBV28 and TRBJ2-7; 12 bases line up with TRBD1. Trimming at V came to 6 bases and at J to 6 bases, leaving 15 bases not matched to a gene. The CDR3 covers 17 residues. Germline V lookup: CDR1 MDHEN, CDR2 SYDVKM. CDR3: CASRPDTGTGGKIEQYF. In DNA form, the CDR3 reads TGTGCCAGCAGGCCCGACACCGGGACAGGGGGCAAGATCGAGCAGTACTTC.

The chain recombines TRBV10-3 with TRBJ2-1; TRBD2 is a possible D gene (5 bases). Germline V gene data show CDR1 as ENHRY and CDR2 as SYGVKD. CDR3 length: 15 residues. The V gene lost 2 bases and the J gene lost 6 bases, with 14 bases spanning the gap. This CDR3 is CAISEPGSPSNEQFF. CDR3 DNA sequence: TGTGCCATCAGTGAGCCGGGGTCGCCGTCCAATGAGCAGTTCTTC.

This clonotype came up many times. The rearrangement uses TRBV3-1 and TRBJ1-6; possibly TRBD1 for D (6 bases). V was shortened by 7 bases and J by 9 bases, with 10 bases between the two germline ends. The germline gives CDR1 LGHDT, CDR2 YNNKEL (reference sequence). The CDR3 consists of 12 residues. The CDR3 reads CASKDSGSPLHF. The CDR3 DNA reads TGTGCCAGCAAGGACAGCGGTTCACCCCTCCACTTT.

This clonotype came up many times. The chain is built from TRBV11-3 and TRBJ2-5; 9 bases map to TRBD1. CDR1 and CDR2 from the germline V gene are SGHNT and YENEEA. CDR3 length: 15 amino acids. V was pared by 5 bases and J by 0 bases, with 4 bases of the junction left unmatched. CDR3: CASSPGQGYQETQYF. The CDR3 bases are TGTGCCAGCAGCCCCGGACAGGGGTACCAAGAGACCCAGTACTTC.

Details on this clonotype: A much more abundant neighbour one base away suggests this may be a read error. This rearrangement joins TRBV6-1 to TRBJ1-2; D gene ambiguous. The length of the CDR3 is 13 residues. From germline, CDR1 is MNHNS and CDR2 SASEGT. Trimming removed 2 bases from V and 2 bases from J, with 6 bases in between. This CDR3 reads CASSEKANYGYTF. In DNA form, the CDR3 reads TGTGCCAGCAGTGAAAAGGCAAACTATGGCTACACCTTC.

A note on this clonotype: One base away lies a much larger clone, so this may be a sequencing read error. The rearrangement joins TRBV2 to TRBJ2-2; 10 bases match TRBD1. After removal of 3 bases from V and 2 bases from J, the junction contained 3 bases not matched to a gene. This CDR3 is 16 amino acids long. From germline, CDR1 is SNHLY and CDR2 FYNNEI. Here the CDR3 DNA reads TGTGCCAGCAGTGACGGGACAGGGGAAAACACCGGGGAGCTGTTTTTT. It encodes CASSDGTGENTGELFF.

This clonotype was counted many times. The CDR3 DNA is TGTGCCAGCAGGAATTTCCAGGGAGACTACGAGCAGTACTTC. It yields the protein CASRNFQGDYEQYF. The rearrangement joins TRBV28 to TRBJ2-7; either TRBD1 or TRBD2 may supply D (5 bases each). From germline, CDR1 is MDHEN and CDR2 SYDVKM. The CDR3 contains 14 residues. Deletions cut 6 bases from V and 3 bases from J, with 15 bases between.

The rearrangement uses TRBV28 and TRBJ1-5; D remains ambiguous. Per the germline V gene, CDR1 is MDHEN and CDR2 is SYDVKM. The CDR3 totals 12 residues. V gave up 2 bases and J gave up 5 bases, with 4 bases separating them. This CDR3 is CASSLQHQPQHF. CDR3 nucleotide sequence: TGTGCCAGCAGTTTACAACATCAGCCCCAGCATTTT.

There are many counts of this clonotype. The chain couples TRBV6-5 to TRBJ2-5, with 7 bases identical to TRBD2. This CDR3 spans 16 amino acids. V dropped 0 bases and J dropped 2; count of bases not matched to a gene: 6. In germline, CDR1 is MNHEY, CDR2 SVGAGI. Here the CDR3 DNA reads TGTGCCAGCAGTTACTCGGCGTCTAGCGGTCAAGAGACCCAGTACTTC. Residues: CASSYSASSGQETQYF.

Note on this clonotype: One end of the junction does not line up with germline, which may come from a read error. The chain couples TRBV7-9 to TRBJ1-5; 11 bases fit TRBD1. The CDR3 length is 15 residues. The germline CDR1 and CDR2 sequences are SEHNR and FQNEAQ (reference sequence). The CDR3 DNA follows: TGTACCAGCAGCGGACAGGGGGCTTGGGATCAGCCCCAGCATTTT. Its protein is CTSSGQGAWDQPQHF.

The CDR3 protein is CASSRDRLSYNEQFF. The CDR3 DNA follows: TGTGCCAGCAGCCGAGACAGGCTAAGTTACAATGAGCAGTTCTTC. The rearrangement links TRBV11-2 to TRBJ2-1; tentative D call: TRBD1 (6 bases). Germline V gene sequence: CDR1 SGHAT, CDR2 FQNNGV. CDR3 length equals 15 residues. V was trimmed by 5 bases and J by 4 bases, leaving 15 bases between them. Using reference TRBV11-2 and TRBJ2-1 for the parts outside the CDR3, the full variable domain is EAGVAQSPRYKIIEKRQSVAFWCNPISGHATLYWYQQILGQGPKLLIQFQNNGVVDDSQLPKDRFSAERLKGVDSTLKIQPAKLEDSAVYLCASSRDRLSYNEQFFGPGTRLTVL.